A selection of T cell receptor beta chains follows, all from one sample in a study of blood T cell repertoires in COVID-19. Profiled with immunoSEQ multiplex PCR; TCRdb holds only in-frame clones, not every one. The top ten hold more than 0.85% of the sample, which has approximately 400,000 clones, 81% seen once. Sequencing used peripheral blood. These TCRs come from a human donor with acute or convalescent COVID-19. The donor label of this sample is uncertain. The CDR3 runs from the conserved cysteine through the conserved F or W. A D gene is named only where the DNA matches it firmly. Clone size appears in some rows only: once, few, many, or a class for an expanded clone.

>TRBV27|TRBJ2-1|NA|NA
CASSLLQGNEQFF
TGTGCCAGCAGTTTGTTACAGGGCAATGAGCAGTTCTTC
>TRBV4-1|TRBJ2-3|NA|TRBD1
CASSLSGTGDFTDTQYF
TGCGCCAGCAGCCTATCCGGGACAGGGGACTTTACAGATACGCAGTATTTT
>TRBV19|TRBJ2-6|once|NA
CASSIILSGGSGANVLTF
TGTGCCAGTAGTATAATCCTATCGGGGGGCTCCGGGGCCAACGTCCTGACTTTC
>TRBV18|TRBJ1-6|NA|NA
CASSLTQDSPLHF
TGTGCCAGCTCACTGACACAGGACTCACCCCTCCACTTT
>TRBV12-3/TRBV12-4|TRBJ2-1|NA|NA
CASRRSGGEQFF
TGTGCCAGCAGGCGTAGTGGAGGCGAGCAGTTCTTC
>TRBV19|TRBJ1-2|NA|NA
CASRATDNYGYTF
TGTGCCAGTAGAGCGACAGATAACTATGGCTACACCTTC
>TRBV6-5|TRBJ1-6|NA|NA
CATRRQEYSPLHF
TGTGCCACCAGAAGACAGGAATATTCACCCCTCCACTTT
>TRBV19|TRBJ1-5|NA|NA
CASSPQRNQPQHF
TGTGCCAGTAGTCCACAGCGCAATCAGCCCCAGCATTTT
>TRBV11-2|TRBJ2-2|NA|NA
CASSLDGSKAGELFF
TGTGCCAGCAGCTTAGATGGGAGTAAGGCCGGGGAGCTGTTTTTT
>TRBV3-1/TRBV3-2|TRBJ2-2|NA|TRBD2
CASSKDRLAGDTGELFF
TGTGCCAGCAGCAAAGATCGACTAGCGGGGGACACCGGGGAGCTGTTTTTT
>TRBV20-1|TRBJ1-1|few|NA
CSAPFNTEAFF
TGCAGTGCTCCCTTTAACACTGAAGCTTTCTTT
>TRBV5-1|TRBJ1-1|few|TRBD1
CASSIRDRPVGTEAFF
TGCGCCAGCAGCATCCGGGACAGGCCAGTGGGGACTGAAGCTTTCTTT
>TRBV7-6|TRBJ2-2|NA|NA
CASSLVTTNTGELFF
TGTGCCAGCAGCTTAGTCACAACGAACACCGGGGAGCTGTTTTTT
>TRBV5-6|TRBJ2-2|NA|TRBD2
CASSFGLVVTGELFF
TGTGCCAGCAGCTTTGGACTAGTAGTCACCGGGGAGCTGTTTTTT
>TRBV5-1|TRBJ1-3|NA|NA
CASSLAPDHTARNTIYF
TGCGCCAGCAGCTTGGCCCCCGACCACACGGCGAGGAACACCATATATTTT
>TRBV5-1|TRBJ2-1|NA|NA
CASSLGQVNEQFF
TGCGCCAGCAGCTTGGGACAGGTCAATGAGCAGTTCTTC
>TRBV4-2|TRBJ2-3|many|TRBD1
CASSQEEGQGTDTQYF
TGTGCCAGCAGCCAAGAGGAGGGACAGGGCACAGATACGCAGTATTTT
>TRBV5-8|TRBJ2-1|NA|TRBD2
CASSLVSGTLDEQFF
TGTGCCAGCAGCTTGGTAAGCGGGACCCTAGATGAGCAGTTCTTC
>TRBV13|TRBJ2-3|NA|TRBD1
CASSLGGQGVGDTQYF
TGTGCCAGCAGCTTAGGGGGACAGGGGGTCGGAGATACGCAGTATTTT
>TRBV6-6|TRBJ2-1|NA|TRBD2
CASSSGGSSYNEQFF
TGTGCCAGCAGTTCGGGAGGGAGCTCCTACAATGAGCAGTTCTTC
>TRBV5-1|TRBJ2-1|NA|TRBD2
CASSPGGGTSGEQFF
TGCGCCAGCAGCCCCGGGGGGGGGACTAGCGGCGAGCAGTTCTTC
>TRBV18|TRBJ1-1|NA|NA
CASSPQTRQNEAFF
TGTGCCAGCTCACCCCAAACCCGACAGAATGAAGCTTTCTTT
>TRBV19|TRBJ2-1|NA|TRBD2
CASSRTSGGYNEQFF
TGTGCCAGTAGTAGGACTAGCGGGGGTTACAATGAGCAGTTCTTC
>TRBV2|TRBJ1-5|NA|NA
CASSGTASVPQPQHF
TGTGCCAGCAGCGGTACTGCTTCCGTGCCCCAGCCCCAGCATTTT
>TRBV6-4|TRBJ2-5|NA|NA
CASSDGTGCSGETQYF
TGTGCCAGCAGTGACGGCACAGGGTGTTCAGGAGAGACCCAGTACTTC
>TRBV3-1/TRBV3-2|TRBJ2-4|NA|TRBD1
CASSHRQGARDIQYF
TGTGCCAGCAGCCACCGACAGGGGGCGAGGGACATTCAGTACTTC
>TRBV6-4|TRBJ2-1|few|NA
CASSDYGLNEQFF
TGTGCCAGCAGTGACTACGGGTTGAATGAGCAGTTCTTC
>TRBV6-1|TRBJ1-1|NA|NA
CASSERTTEAFF
TGTGCCAGCAGTGAAAGGACTACTGAAGCTTTCTTT
>TRBV10-1|TRBJ1-3|once|NA
CATKGIQYPYSGNTIYF
TGCGCCACAAAGGGGATCCAGTACCCTTACTCTGGAAACACCATATATTTT
>TRBV19|TRBJ1-1|NA|NA
CASSGSGGITEAFF
TGTGCCAGTAGCGGATCAGGAGGCATCACTGAAGCTTTCTTT
>TRBV5-1|TRBJ1-3|NA|NA
CASSLALQGLSPGNTIYF
TGCGCCAGCAGCTTGGCTTTGCAGGGGCTTAGTCCTGGAAACACCATATATTTT
>TRBV15|TRBJ2-3|NA|NA
CATSRRTQGTDTQYF
TGTGCCACCAGCAGACGAACGCAGGGCACAGATACGCAGTATTTT
>TRBV9|TRBJ2-7|NA|TRBD2
CASSAREPGGEQYF
TGTGCCAGCAGCGCGCGGGAGCCGGGGGGAGAGCAGTACTTC
>TRBV6-6|TRBJ2-1|once|TRBD1
CASSPEFRTGAYNEQFF
TGTGCCAGCAGTCCAGAGTTTCGGACAGGGGCCTACAATGAGCAGTTCTTC
>TRBV19|TRBJ2-4|NA|NA
CASSIFQGGDIQYF
TGTGCCAGTAGTATATTCCAGGGTGGGGACATTCAGTACTTC
>TRBV24-1|TRBJ1-5|NA|NA
CATSDRYSNQPQHF
TGTGCCACCAGTGACAGATATAGCAATCAGCCCCAGCATTTT
>TRBV5-8|TRBJ1-2|NA|NA
CASLRQVYDGYTF
TGTGCCAGCCTTCGGCAGGTGTACGATGGCTACACCTTC
>TRBV5-6|TRBJ2-1|NA|NA
CASSSTGRIYNEQFF
TGTGCCAGCAGCTCGACAGGGAGGATTTACAATGAGCAGTTCTTC
>TRBV7-2|TRBJ1-2|NA|NA
CASSLNFRDSLLGNGYTF
TGTGCCAGCAGCTTAAATTTCCGGGACTCCCTTTTGGGCAATGGCTACACCTTC
>TRBV12-5|TRBJ2-5|NA|TRBD1
CASGPGQGPGETQYF
TGTGCTAGTGGGCCGGGACAGGGGCCGGGGGAGACCCAGTACTTC
>TRBV19|TRBJ1-6|NA|TRBD1
CASSLGQGLNNSPLHF
TGTGCCAGTAGCCTGGGACAGGGCCTCAATAATTCACCCCTCCACTTT
>TRBV6-6|TRBJ2-3|NA|NA
CASRRADTQYF
TGTGCCAGCAGGAGGGCAGATACGCAGTATTTT
>TRBV6-5|TRBJ2-2|NA|TRBD1
CASSKDRAGTGELFF
TGTGCCAGCAGTAAGGACAGGGCGGGAACCGGGGAGCTGTTTTTT
>TRBV29-1|TRBJ1-2|NA|NA
CSVLPPSLYGYTF
TGCAGCGTACTACCACCCAGTCTATATGGCTACACCTTC
>TRBV18|TRBJ2-5|many|TRBD1
CASSADRGRETQYF
TGTGCCAGCTCAGCCGACAGGGGGCGGGAGACCCAGTACTTC
>TRBV5-6|TRBJ2-2|NA|NA
CASSLGLLTGELFF
TGTGCCAGCAGCTTGGGACTCCTCACCGGGGAGCTGTTTTTT
>TRBV6-5|TRBJ2-2|NA|NA
CACRISGLNTGELFF
TGTGCCTGCCGCATTAGCGGCTTGAACACCGGGGAGCTGTTTTTT
>TRBV11-2|TRBJ1-6|many|NA
CASSLVRGNSPLHF
TGTGCCAGCAGCTTAGTTCGGGGGAATTCACCCCTCCACTTT
>TRBV7-2|TRBJ2-7|few|NA
CASSLVEASASYEQYF
TGTGCCAGCAGCTTAGTCGAGGCTAGCGCCTCCTACGAGCAGTACTTC